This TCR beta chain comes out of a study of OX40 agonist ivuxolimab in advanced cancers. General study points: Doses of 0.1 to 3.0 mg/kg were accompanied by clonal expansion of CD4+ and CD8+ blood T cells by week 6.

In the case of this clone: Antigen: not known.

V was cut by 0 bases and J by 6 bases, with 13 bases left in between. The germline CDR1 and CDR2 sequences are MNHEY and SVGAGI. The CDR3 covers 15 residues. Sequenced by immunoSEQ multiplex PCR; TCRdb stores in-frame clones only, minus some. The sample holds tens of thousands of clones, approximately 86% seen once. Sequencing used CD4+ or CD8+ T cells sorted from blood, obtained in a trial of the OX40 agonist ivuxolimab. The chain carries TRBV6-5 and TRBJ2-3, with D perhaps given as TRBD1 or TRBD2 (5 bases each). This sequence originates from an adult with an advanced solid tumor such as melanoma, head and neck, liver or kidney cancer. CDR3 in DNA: TGTGCCAGCAGTTACTCGGGGCTAGCAAGGGATACGCAGTATTTT. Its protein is CASSYSGLARDTQYF.